The clone carrying this TCR beta chain has a count of ten or more. These data belong to a study of T-cell reconstitution after alpha-beta-depleted transplantation in children. This CDR3 contains 16 residues. V shed 0 bases and J shed 0 bases, with 9 bases lying between them. The germline CDR1 and CDR2 sequences are MNHEY and SVGAGI. As it was prepared, the TCRbeta library received unique molecular identifiers. TCRdb recomputed calls from the PCR reads with MiXCR, one row per CDR3 protein. The sample shows around 240,000 distinct CDR3 sequences, around 7.5% of them seen only once. V usage is TRBV6-5 and J usage is TRBJ1-3; no clear D gene. The sequence was obtained from a male patient younger than 18 who had a stem cell transplant for acute lymphoblastic leukemia, so the T cells may come from the graft donor. The input for sequencing was PBMCs, mostly from graft donor cells, taken 180 days after TCRalphabeta/CD19-depleted stem cell transplant. CDR3 sequence (DNA): TGTGCCAGCAGTTACTCCTTGAGGCACTCTGGAAACACCATATATTTT. Amino acids: CASSYSLRHSGNTIYF.